In this sample, the clone carrying this TCR beta chain turned up many times. The data are from a study of T cells in Graves' hyperthyroidism and ophthalmopathy. The ends were cut back, 0 bases at V and 2 bases at J, with 23 bases in the middle. CDR3 length: 18 amino acids. Per germline, CDR1 DFQATT and CDR2 SNEGSKA (reference sequence). Authors of the study amplified TCR beta CDR3 regions from RNA transcripts. During a first-round RT-PCR of the TCR CDR3, the HTBI primer set was used. TCRdb reanalysed the multiplex PCR reads using MiXCR and keeps one entry per CDR3 protein. The data contain around 600,000 distinct CDR3 sequences, about 14% of them seen just once; the ten biggest clones take up around 13%. Exclusion criteria comprised uncontrolled infection, other autoimmune disease, pregnancy or lactation.

This sequence was found in a woman in her forties or fifties with Graves' ophthalmopathy. The V gene is TRBV20-1, the J gene TRBJ2-7; D uncertain. Material for sequencing was blood. CDR3 bases: TGCAGTGCTAGAGAGTCATTCTCCCGACGAAGGGCCACCTACGAGCAGTACTTC. It yields the protein CSARESFSRRRATYEQYF.